The text below deals with one TCR beta chain. The sequence runs out 3 residues before the end of the CDR3; the remainder is reconstructed from the germline J gene. The CDR3 sequence is 15 residues long. The germline V gene encodes CDR1 LNHDA and CDR2 SQIVND (reference sequence). Trimming cost V 6 bases and J 5 bases; bases outside gene matches: 11. Clones were sequenced by immunoSEQ multiplex PCR, and TCRdb holds only the in-frame ones, with some missing. Recorded for this sample: roughly 48,000 clones. The data are from a study of T cells in women clearing cervical HPV infection. HPV was found by MY09/MY11 PCR and dot-blot genotyping.

The chain employs TRBV19 and TRBJ2-5; 8 nucleotides agree with TRBD2. The sample was blood buffy coat. The origin of this receptor is a woman aged 18 to 75 with a cervical HPV16 infection that either progressed to CIN3+ or cleared (not recorded which). The CDR3 here is CASRERESWRETQYF. The CDR3 bases that were read are TGTGCCAGTAGGGAGCGGGAGTCTTGGCGGGAGACC.